A single sample is the source of the 29 T cell receptor beta chains below, sequenced in a study of CD8 T cells in ankylosing spondylitis. Findings and limits, study-wide: What seemed typical of ankylosing spondylitis blood was a TCR beta motif built from roughly eight highly homologous variants.

These receptors lack a known antigen. From the 5' RACE reads, TCRdb called clonotypes with MiXCR, one entry per CDR3 protein. Of hundreds of thousands of distinct CDR3 sequences in the sample, more than 9.5% were seen once. Sequencing input: blood, either unsorted or a sorted T cell fraction (not recorded which). The receptors were gathered from a male donor with ankylosing spondylitis.

This chain uses TRBV7-9 with TRBJ2-1; tentatively, D is TRBD2 (5 bases). The length of the CDR3 is 17 residues. The germline V gene has CDR1 SEHNR and CDR2 FQNEAQ (reference sequence). The V end lost 5 bases, the J end lost 2 bases, and 19 bases lay between the germline ends. The CDR3 sequence: CASSPDLYGLTYNEQFF. The CDR3, as DNA: TGTGCCAGCAGCCCTGATCTTTATGGACTCACCTACAATGAGCAGTTCTTC.

This clonotype was found a few times. The V call is TRBV20-1, the J call TRBJ2-5, with 8 bases aligning to TRBD2. Germline V CDR1 and CDR2: DFQATT, SNEGSKA (reference sequence). The V segment lost 0 bases and the J segment 12 bases; nucleotides outside the gene matches: 18. The CDR3 runs 16 residues. The DNA of the CDR3 is TGCAGTGCTAGAGATTTTCGGGGGGGTGCTCCGGGACATGAGTACTTC. This gives the protein CSARDFRGGAPGHEYF.

The chain combines TRBV27 with TRBJ1-2; 7 bases are a match to TRBD1. V lost 1 base to trimming and J lost 8 bases; unmatched junction nucleotides: 7. Per germline, CDR1 MNHEY and CDR2 SMNVEV (reference sequence). The CDR3 spans 14 residues. CDR3 residues: CASSLYHRGDGYTF. The CDR3 DNA is TGTGCCAGCAGTTTATACCACAGGGGAGACGGCTACACCTTC.

This clonotype has at least ten counts. The chain uses TRBV2 and TRBJ1-1, with D unclear. The V end was cut by 7 bases, the J end by 5 bases, with 26 bases between. Germline CDR1 is SNHLY and CDR2 is FYNNEI. The CDR3 extends over 17 amino acids. The CDR3 nucleotides read TGTGCCAGCACGAGTTTTTCCGTAAGGGCTAGAAAGACTGAAGCTTTCTTT. Encoded protein: CASTSFSVRARKTEAFF.

This chain links TRBV7-9 with TRBJ1-4; D is uncertain. Per the germline V gene, CDR1 is SEHNR and CDR2 is FQNEAQ (reference sequence). The CDR3 is made up of 11 amino acids. Trimming cost V 8 bases and J 3 bases, with 4 bases left between them. This CDR3 is CASGANEKLFF. The CDR3 bases are TGTGCCAGCGGAGCTAATGAAAAACTGTTTTTT. The entire variable domain, with the rest obtained from reference TRBV7-9 and TRBJ1-4, is as follows: DTGVSQNPRHKITKRGQNVTFRCDPISEHNRLYWYRQTLGQGPEFLTYFQNEAQLEKSRLLSDRFSAERPKGSFSTLEIQRTEQGDSAMYLCASGANEKLFFGSGTQLSVL.

This clonotype occurred a few times. The CDR3 reads CAISPSPGLEPQHF. The CDR3, as DNA: TGTGCCATCAGCCCATCTCCAGGTCTCGAGCCCCAGCATTTT. This rearrangement joins TRBV10-3 to TRBJ1-5; D is unclear. V was cut by 6 bases and J by 8 bases, with 17 bases left in between. Germline lookup yields CDR1 ENHRY and CDR2 SYGVKD. This CDR3 comprises 14 residues.

The rearrangement joins TRBV14 to TRBJ1-1, with D perhaps matching TRBD1 (5 bases). CDR1 is SGHDN and CDR2 is FVKESK in the germline V gene. CDR3 length equals 12 residues. Between the trimmed V and J ends, which lost 4 bases and 11 bases, there was a span of 14 bases. CDR3 DNA: TGTGCCAGCAGCCCTCGGGGGACGGGCGCTTTCTTT. Translation gives CASSPRGTGAFF.

In its sample, this clonotype was seen many times. The V and J genes are TRBV25-1 and TRBJ2-3; TRBD2 might be the D (5 bases). CDR1 and CDR2 from the germline V gene are MGHDK and SYGVNS. Trimming pared 8 bases from V and 4 bases from J, leaving 10 bases between. The CDR3 has 12 residues. The DNA for the CDR3 is TGTGCCAGCGAAGGAGGAGCAGATACGCAGTATTTT. Protein: CASEGGADTQYF.

This clonotype occurred a few times. This rearrangement joins TRBV19 to TRBJ1-2; 7 nucleotides match TRBD1. The germline gives CDR1 LNHDA, CDR2 SQIVND (reference sequence). This CDR3 has 13 residues. With V trimmed by 9 bases and J by 5 bases, 9 bases remained unmatched. The CDR3, as DNA: TGTGCCAGCGAATGGACAGGACGATATGGCTACACCTTC. It is translated as CASEWTGRYGYTF.

The chain combines TRBV20-1 with TRBJ2-5, with D perhaps being TRBD1 or TRBD2 (6 bases each). This CDR3 comprises 17 residues. Germline assignment: CDR1 DFQATT and CDR2 SNEGSKA (reference sequence). V lost 0 bases and J lost 5, with 22 bases in between. For the CDR3, the DNA is TGCAGTGCTAGAGACCCCCGGGGGCTAGCCGAGGGGGAGACCCAGTACTTC. Amino acid sequence: CSARDPRGLAEGETQYF.

This clonotype was observed a handful of times. V and J are TRBV6-1 and TRBJ2-4, with 13 nucleotides matching TRBD2. The junction had 6 bases not matched to a gene; V was cut back by 4 bases and J by 0 bases. CDR1 is MNHNS, CDR2 SASEGT, per germline. The CDR3 sequence is 18 residues long. For the CDR3, the DNA is TGTGCCAGCAGTGCCGGGACTAGCGGGGCTCTAGCCAAAAACATTCAGTACTTC. Encoded protein: CASSAGTSGALAKNIQYF.

The V call is TRBV7-9, the J call TRBJ2-3; tentatively, D is TRBD2 (5 bases). Germline values: CDR1 SEHNR, CDR2 FQNEAQ (reference sequence). Trimming removed 6 bases at V and 1 base at J, with 11 bases between. The CDR3 totals 14 residues. CDR3 protein: CASSDGIGTDTQYF. CDR3 DNA sequence: TGTGCCAGCAGTGACGGGATAGGCACAGATACGCAGTATTTT.

This sequence joins TRBV18 and TRBJ2-1; the D call may be TRBD1 or TRBD2 (5 bases each). V dropped 5 bases and J dropped 7 bases, with 15 bases sitting between them. Germline V CDR1 and CDR2: KGHSH, LQKENI. The CDR3 has 14 residues. This chain's CDR3 is CASSDTGAWNEQFF. The CDR3, as DNA: TGTGCCAGCTCAGATACCGGGGCCTGGAATGAGCAGTTCTTC.

In its sample, this clonotype was seen many times. J is TRBJ2-2 and V is TRBV5-1; D may be TRBD2 (5 bases). Trimming pared 3 bases from V and 8 bases from J, leaving 17 bases between. The CDR3 extends over 15 amino acids. Germline loops: CDR1 SGHRS, CDR2 YFSETQ. The CDR3 protein is CASSSTMTGGGELFF. The CDR3 coding sequence is TGCGCCAGCAGCTCTACTATGACCGGAGGTGGGGAGCTGTTTTTT.

This clonotype was observed a handful of times. The chain is built from TRBV7-9 and TRBJ1-2; D unresolved. This CDR3 has 15 amino acids. The V and J ends lost 4 bases and 8 bases respectively, with 20 bases between them. Germline CDR1 is SEHNR and CDR2 is FQNEAQ (reference sequence). CDR3 amino acids: CASSSDRNPMDGYTF. In DNA, the CDR3 is TGTGCCAGCAGCTCGGACCGCAACCCTATGGACGGCTACACCTTC.

The chain carries TRBV29-1 and TRBJ2-1; 7 bases map to TRBD2. Germline V gene data show CDR1 as SQVTM and CDR2 as ANQGSEA. The CDR3 sequence is 14 residues long. Trimming removed 3 bases from V and 5 bases from J; junction bases left unmatched: 7. The CDR3 bases are TGCAGCGTTGACGCGGCTAGCGGTAACAATGAGCAGTTCTTC. Encoded protein: CSVDAASGNNEQFF.

This clonotype showed up many times. J is TRBJ1-5 and V is TRBV7-2, with 8 bases matching TRBD1. Germline loops: CDR1 SGHTA, CDR2 FQGNSA. V lost 6 bases and J lost 6; bases outside the gene matches: 7. The CDR3 extends over 14 amino acids. The CDR3 spells CASSNPGGSQPQHF. CDR3 DNA sequence: TGTGCCAGCAGTAACCCAGGGGGCAGTCAGCCCCAGCATTTT. Full variable domain (rest looked up from reference TRBV7-2 and TRBJ1-5): GAGVSQSPSNKVTEKGKDVELRCDPISGHTALYWYRQSLGQGLEFLIYFQGNSAPDKSGLPSDRFSAERTGGSVSTLTIQRTQQEDSAVYLCASSNPGGSQPQHFGDGTRLSIL.

Regarding this clonotype: At one end, the junction sequence differs from germline, possibly due to a read error. The rearrangement links TRBV7-2 to TRBJ2-7, with D tentatively TRBD1 or TRBD2 (6 bases each). CDR1 is SGHTA and CDR2 is FQGNSA in the germline V gene. The CDR3 spans 15 residues. The CDR3 loop is CASSLGGGISYDQYF. Here the CDR3 DNA reads TGTGCCAGCAGCTTAGGAGGGGGGATCTCCTACGACCAGTACTTC.

At least ten counts were recorded for this clonotype. V gene TRBV18 combines with J gene TRBJ2-1, with 8 bases aligning to TRBD2. Germline loops: CDR1 KGHSH, CDR2 LQKENI. J gave up 5 bases and V 3 bases, and 9 bases lay outside the gene matches. The CDR3 covers 16 residues. CDR3 in DNA: TGTGCCAGCTCACCTCTTGCGGGAGGCGCAAACAATGAGCAGTTCTTC. Encoded protein: CASSPLAGGANNEQFF.

This chain joins TRBV28 and TRBJ1-2; 7 bases fit TRBD1. The germline V gene has CDR1 MDHEN and CDR2 SYDVKM. The junction had 5 bases not matched to a gene; V was cut back by 2 bases and J by 8 bases. There are 13 residues in the CDR3. The CDR3 reads CASSLRQGGGYTF. The CDR3 nucleotides are TGTGCCAGCAGTTTAAGACAGGGCGGCGGCTACACCTTC.

This clonotype was observed at least ten times. The chain carries TRBV7-2 and TRBJ1-5; tentative D call: TRBD1 (6 bases). The CDR3 sequence is 15 residues long. The V gene's germline CDR1 is SGHTA and CDR2 FQGNSA. The V end lost 5 bases, the J end lost 0 bases, and 11 bases lay between the germline ends. This CDR3 reads CASSLRGNSNQPQHF. CDR3 coding DNA: TGTGCCAGCAGCCTGAGGGGGAATAGCAATCAGCCCCAGCATTTT.

In its sample, this clonotype was seen a few times. V is TRBV2 and J is TRBJ2-2; possibly TRBD2 for D (6 bases). The CDR3 covers 14 residues. Germline CDR1 is SNHLY and CDR2 is FYNNEI. V shed 6 bases and J shed 1 base, with 9 bases lying between them. The CDR3: CASRRDLNTGELFF. The DNA for the CDR3 is TGTGCCAGCAGGAGGGACTTGAACACCGGGGAGCTGTTTTTT.

The rearrangement links TRBV5-1 to TRBJ2-1; 11 bases agree with TRBD1. CDR3 length: 15 amino acids. V was clipped by 4 bases and J by 5 bases; unmatched bases: 5. CDR1 is SGHRS and CDR2 is YFSETQ in the germline V gene. Written as DNA, the CDR3 is TGCGCCAGCAGCCAAGGACAGGGGGCCCACAATGAGCAGTTCTTC. As protein: CASSQGQGAHNEQFF. The whole variable domain, remainder taken from reference TRBV5-1 and TRBJ2-1, is KAGVTQTPRYLIKTRGQQVTLSCSPISGHRSVSWYQQTPGQGLQFLFEYFSETQRNKGNFPGRFSGRQFSNSRSEMNVSTLELGDSALYLCASSQGQGAHNEQFFGPGTRLTVL.

V gene TRBV29-1 combines with J gene TRBJ2-7; TRBD1 might be the D (6 bases). Trimming removed 3 bases from V and 1 base from J, with 10 bases in between. The CDR3 is made up of 13 amino acids. Per germline, CDR1 SQVTM and CDR2 ANQGSEA. The DNA of the CDR3 is TGCAGCGTTGACATGACAGGTTCCTACGAGCAGTACTTC. This gives the protein CSVDMTGSYEQYF.

This clonotype was recorded a few times. The chain is built from TRBV7-9 and TRBJ1-2; 8 nucleotides align to TRBD1. Germline trimming cut 4 bases from V and 10 bases from J; bases unmatched to any gene: 8. The germline V gene has CDR1 SEHNR and CDR2 FQNEAQ (reference sequence). This CDR3 has 13 residues. The CDR3 loop reads CASSSETGEDYTF. The CDR3 DNA is TGTGCCAGCAGCTCGGAGACAGGGGAGGACTACACCTTC.

In its sample, this clonotype was seen a few times. V and J are TRBV7-8 and TRBJ2-1; 8 nucleotides line up with TRBD1. V trimming: 2 bases; J trimming: 5 bases; junction bases outside the gene matches: 5. The CDR3 extends over 15 amino acids. CDR1 SGHVS and CDR2 FQNEAQ come from the germline V gene. This CDR3 reads CASSLSGGRNNEQFF. For the CDR3, the DNA is TGTGCCAGCAGCTTATCAGGGGGCCGGAACAATGAGCAGTTCTTC.

This clonotype was seen a few times. V and J are TRBV7-7 and TRBJ2-2; tentatively, D is TRBD1 (5 bases). This CDR3 comprises 13 residues. Looked up from germline, CDR1 is SSHAT and CDR2 is FNYEAQ (reference sequence). V dropped 5 bases and J dropped 7 bases, with 11 bases sitting between them. The CDR3 sequence: CASSPDRFGELFF. The CDR3 DNA reads TGTGCCAGCAGCCCCGACAGATTCGGGGAGCTGTTTTTT.

The rearrangement joins TRBV6-1 to TRBJ2-1, with a possible D match to TRBD2 (6 bases). CDR1 is MNHNS, CDR2 SASEGT, per germline. Trimming took 1 base from V and 8 from J, leaving 15 bases between them. The CDR3 spans 15 residues. CDR3: CASSEGDFLRDEQFF. The DNA of the CDR3 is TGTGCCAGCAGTGAAGGGGACTTTTTACGTGATGAGCAGTTCTTC.

The chain employs TRBV6-1 and TRBJ1-2; D perhaps matches TRBD1 (5 bases). CDR3 length equals 15 residues. Per the germline V gene, CDR1 is MNHNS and CDR2 is SASEGT. V lost 10 bases to trimming and J lost 4 bases, with 22 bases between them. For the CDR3, the DNA is TGTGCCACTCTGTGGAACGACAGACCACCCTATGGCTACACCTTC. Residues: CATLWNDRPPYGYTF.